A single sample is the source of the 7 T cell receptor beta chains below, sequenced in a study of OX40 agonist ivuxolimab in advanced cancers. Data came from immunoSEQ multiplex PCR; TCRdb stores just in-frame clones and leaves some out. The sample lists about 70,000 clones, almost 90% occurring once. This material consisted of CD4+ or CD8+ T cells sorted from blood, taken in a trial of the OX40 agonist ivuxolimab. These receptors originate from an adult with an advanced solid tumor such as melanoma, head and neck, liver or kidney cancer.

The CDR3, as DNA: TGCGCCAGCAGTGAGACAGGGGTCGGTGAGCAGTTCTTC. It yields the protein CASSETGVGEQFF. V usage is TRBV10-2 and J usage is TRBJ2-1, with 7 bases matching TRBD1. V was clipped by 2 bases and J by 9 bases; unmatched bases: 4. There are 13 residues in the CDR3. In germline, CDR1 is WSHSY, CDR2 SAAADI.

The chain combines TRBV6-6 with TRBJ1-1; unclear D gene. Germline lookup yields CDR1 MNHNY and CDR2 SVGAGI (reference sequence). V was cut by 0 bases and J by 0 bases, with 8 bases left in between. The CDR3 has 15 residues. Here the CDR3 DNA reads TGTGCCAGCAGTTACTCGGGCAGTATGAACACTGAAGCTTTCTTT. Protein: CASSYSGSMNTEAFF.

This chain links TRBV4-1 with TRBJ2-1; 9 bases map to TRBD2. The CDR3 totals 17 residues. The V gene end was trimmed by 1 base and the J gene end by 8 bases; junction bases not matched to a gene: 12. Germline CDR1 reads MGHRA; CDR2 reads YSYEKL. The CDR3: CASSQGGAGLARYEQFF. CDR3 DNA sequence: TGCGCCAGCAGCCAAGGGGGAGCAGGACTAGCGAGGTATGAGCAGTTCTTC.

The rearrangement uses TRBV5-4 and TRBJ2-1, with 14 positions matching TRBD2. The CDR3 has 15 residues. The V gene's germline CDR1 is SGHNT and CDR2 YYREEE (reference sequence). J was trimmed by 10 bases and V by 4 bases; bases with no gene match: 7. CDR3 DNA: TGTGCCAGCAGCACCGGGACTAGCGGGAGTGGAGAGCAGTTCTTC. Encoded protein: CASSTGTSGSGEQFF.

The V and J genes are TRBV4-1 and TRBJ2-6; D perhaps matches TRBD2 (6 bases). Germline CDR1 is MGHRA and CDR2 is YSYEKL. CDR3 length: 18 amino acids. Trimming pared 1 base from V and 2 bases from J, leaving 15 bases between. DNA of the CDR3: TGCGCCAGCAGCCAAGGTGAGGCGGGGAGGCCTGGGGCCAACGTCCTGACTTTC. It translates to CASSQGEAGRPGANVLTF.

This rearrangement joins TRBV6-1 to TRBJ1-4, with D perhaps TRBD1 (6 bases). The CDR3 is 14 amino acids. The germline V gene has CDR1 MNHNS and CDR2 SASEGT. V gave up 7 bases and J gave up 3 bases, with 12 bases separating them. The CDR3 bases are TGTGCCAGCAAGAACAGGGAGGCTAATGAAAAACTGTTTTTT. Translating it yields CASKNREANEKLFF.

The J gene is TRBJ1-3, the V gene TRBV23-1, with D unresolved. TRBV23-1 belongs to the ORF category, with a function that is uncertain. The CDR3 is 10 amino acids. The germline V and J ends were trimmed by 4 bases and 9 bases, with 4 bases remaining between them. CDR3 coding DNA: TGCGCCAGCAGTCCCACCACCATATATTTT. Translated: CASSPTTIYF.